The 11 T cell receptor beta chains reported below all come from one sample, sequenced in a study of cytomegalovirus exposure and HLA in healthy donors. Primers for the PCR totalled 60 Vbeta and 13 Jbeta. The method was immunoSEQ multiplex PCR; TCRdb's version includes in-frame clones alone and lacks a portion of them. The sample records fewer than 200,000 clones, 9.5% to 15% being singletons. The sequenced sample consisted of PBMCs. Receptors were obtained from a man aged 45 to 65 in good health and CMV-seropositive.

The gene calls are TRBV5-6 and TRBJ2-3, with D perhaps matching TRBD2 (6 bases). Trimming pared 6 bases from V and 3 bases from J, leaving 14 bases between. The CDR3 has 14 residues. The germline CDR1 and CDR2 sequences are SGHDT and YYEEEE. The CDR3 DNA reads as TGTGCCAGCATCCAAAATGGGGGGACAGATACGCAGTATTTT. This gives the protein CASIQNGGTDTQYF. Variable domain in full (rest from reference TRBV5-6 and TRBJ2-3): DAGVTQSPTHLIKTRGQQVTLRCSPKSGHDTVSWYQQALGQGPQFIFQYYEEEERQRGNFPDRFSGHQFPNYSSELNVNALLLGDSALYLCASIQNGGTDTQYFGPGTRLTVL.

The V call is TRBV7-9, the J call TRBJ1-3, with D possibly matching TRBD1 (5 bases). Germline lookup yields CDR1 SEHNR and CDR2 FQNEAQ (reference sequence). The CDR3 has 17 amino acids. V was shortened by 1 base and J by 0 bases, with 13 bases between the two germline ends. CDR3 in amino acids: CASSLEPGMSSGNTIYF. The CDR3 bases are TGTGCCAGCAGCTTAGAACCAGGGATGAGCTCTGGAAACACCATATATTTT.

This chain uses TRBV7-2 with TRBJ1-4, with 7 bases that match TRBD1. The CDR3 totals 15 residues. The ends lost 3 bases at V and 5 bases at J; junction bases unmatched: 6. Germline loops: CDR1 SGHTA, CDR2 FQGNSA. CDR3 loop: CASSFLTTGNEKLFF. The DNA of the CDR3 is TGTGCCAGCAGCTTCCTTACGACAGGGAATGAAAAACTGTTTTTT. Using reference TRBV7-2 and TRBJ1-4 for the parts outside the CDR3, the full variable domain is GAGVSQSPSNKVTEKGKDVELRCDPISGHTALYWYRQSLGQGLEFLIYFQGNSAPDKSGLPSDRFSAERTGGSVSTLTIQRTQQEDSAVYLCASSFLTTGNEKLFFGSGTQLSVL.

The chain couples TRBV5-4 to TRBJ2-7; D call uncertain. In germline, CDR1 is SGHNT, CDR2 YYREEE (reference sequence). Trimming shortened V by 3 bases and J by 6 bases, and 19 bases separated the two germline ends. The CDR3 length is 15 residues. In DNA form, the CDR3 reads TGTGCCAGCAGCTCTAAACCGGGTCTCGGCCCCGAGCAGTACGTC. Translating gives CASSSKPGLGPEQYV.

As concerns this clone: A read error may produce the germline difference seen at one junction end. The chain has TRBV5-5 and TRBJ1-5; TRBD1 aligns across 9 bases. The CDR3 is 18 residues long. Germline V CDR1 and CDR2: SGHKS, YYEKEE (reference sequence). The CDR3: CASSLIFRDRVSNQPQHF. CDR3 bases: TGTGCGAGCAGCTTGATTTTCCGGGACAGGGTTAGCAATCAGCCCCAGCATTTT.

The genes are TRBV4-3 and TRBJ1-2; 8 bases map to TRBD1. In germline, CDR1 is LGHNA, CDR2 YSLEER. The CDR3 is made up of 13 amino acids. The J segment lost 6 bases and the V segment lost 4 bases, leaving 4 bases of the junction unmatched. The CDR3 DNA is TGCGCCAGCAGCCCGGACAGGGCTAATGGCTACACCTTC. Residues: CASSPDRANGYTF.

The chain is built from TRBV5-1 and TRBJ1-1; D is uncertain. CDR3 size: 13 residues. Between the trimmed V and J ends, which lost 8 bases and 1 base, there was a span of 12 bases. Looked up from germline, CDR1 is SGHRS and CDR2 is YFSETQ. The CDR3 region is CASGVTANTEAFF. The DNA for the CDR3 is TGCGCCAGTGGAGTGACGGCGAACACTGAAGCTTTCTTT.

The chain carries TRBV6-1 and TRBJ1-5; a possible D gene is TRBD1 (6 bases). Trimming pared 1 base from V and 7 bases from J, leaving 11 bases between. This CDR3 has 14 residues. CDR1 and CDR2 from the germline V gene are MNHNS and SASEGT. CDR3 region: CASSEDRVGQPQHF. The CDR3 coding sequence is TGTGCCAGCAGTGAAGACAGGGTAGGACAGCCCCAGCATTTT.

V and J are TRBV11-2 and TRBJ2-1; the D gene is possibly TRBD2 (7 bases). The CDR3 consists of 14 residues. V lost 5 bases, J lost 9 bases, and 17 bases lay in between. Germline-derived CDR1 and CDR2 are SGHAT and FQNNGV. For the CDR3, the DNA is TGTGCCAGCAGCCCCGCCGGGGGGCGGGCTGAGCAGTTCTTC. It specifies CASSPAGGRAEQFF. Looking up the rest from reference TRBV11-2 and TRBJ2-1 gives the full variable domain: EAGVAQSPRYKIIEKRQSVAFWCNPISGHATLYWYQQILGQGPKLLIQFQNNGVVDDSQLPKDRFSAERLKGVDSTLKIQPAKLEDSAVYLCASSPAGGRAEQFFGPGTRLTVL.

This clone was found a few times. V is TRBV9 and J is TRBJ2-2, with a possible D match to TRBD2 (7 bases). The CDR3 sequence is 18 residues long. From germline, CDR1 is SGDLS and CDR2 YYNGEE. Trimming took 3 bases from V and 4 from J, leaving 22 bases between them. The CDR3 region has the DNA TGTGCCAGCAGCGGCCGATCGGGGGGCCAAGATTCCACCGGGGAGCTGTTTTTT. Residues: CASSGRSGGQDSTGELFF.

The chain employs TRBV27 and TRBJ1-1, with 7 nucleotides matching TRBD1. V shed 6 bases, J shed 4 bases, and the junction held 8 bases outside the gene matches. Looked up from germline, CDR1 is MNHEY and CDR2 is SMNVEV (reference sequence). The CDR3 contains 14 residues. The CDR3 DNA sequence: TGTGCCAGCAGCTTGACAGGGCGCGCCACTGAAGCTTTCTTT. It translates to CASSLTGRATEAFF.